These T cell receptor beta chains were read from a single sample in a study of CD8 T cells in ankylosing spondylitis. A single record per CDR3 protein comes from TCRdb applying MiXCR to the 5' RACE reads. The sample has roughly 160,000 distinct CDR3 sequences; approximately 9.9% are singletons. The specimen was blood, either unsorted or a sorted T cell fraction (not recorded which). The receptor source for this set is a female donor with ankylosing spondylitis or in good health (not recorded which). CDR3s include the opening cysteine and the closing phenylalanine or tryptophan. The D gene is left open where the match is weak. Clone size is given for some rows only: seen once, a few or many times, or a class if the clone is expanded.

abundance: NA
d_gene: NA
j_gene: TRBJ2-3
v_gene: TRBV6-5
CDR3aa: CASSYQGRGTDTQCF
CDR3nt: TGTGCCAGCAGTTACCAGGGACGGGGCACAGATACGCAGTGTTTT

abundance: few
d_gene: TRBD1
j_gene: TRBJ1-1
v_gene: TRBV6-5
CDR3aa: CASSYTGQGTEAFF
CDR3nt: TGTGCCAGCAGTTACACGGGACAGGGCACTGAAGCTTTCTTT

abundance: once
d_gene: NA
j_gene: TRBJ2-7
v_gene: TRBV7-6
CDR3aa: CASSPGGHEQYF
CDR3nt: TGTGCCAGCAGCCCAGGGGGGCACGAGCAGTACTTC

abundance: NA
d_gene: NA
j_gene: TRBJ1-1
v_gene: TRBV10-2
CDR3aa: CASRGVGDTEAFF
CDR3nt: TGCGCCAGCAGGGGTGTTGGGGACACTGAAGCTTTCTTT

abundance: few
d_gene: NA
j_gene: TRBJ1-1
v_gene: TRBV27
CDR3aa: CASSFAFNTEAFF
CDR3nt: TGTGCCAGCAGTTTTGCATTCAACACTGAAGCTTTCTTT

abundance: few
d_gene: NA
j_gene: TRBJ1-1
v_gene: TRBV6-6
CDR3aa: CASSYSDIAEAFF
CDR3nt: TGTGCCAGCAGTTACTCGGACATAGCGGAAGCTTTCTTT

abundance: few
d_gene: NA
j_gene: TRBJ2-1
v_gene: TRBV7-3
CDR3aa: CASSAWGAGAYDEQFF
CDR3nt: TGTGCCAGCAGCGCCTGGGGGGCGGGAGCTTACGATGAGCAGTTCTTC

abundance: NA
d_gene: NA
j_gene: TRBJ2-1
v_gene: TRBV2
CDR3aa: CASSGDRDSPWEQFF
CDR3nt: TGTGCCAGCAGTGGGGATAGGGACTCCCCGTGGGAGCAGTTCTTC

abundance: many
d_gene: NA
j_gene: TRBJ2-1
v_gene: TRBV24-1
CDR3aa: CATSAGGTGTYNEQFF
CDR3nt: TGTGCCACCAGCGCTGGGGGGACCGGCACCTACAATGAGCAGTTCTTC

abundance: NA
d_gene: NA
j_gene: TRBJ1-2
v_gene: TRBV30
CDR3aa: CAWSIGGQDYGYTF
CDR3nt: TGTGCCTGGAGCATCGGGGGGCAGGACTATGGCTACACCTTC

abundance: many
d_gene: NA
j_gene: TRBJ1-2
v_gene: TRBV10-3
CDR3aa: CALGRTEGYTF
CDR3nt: TGTGCCCTAGGCAGAACTGAGGGCTACACCTTC

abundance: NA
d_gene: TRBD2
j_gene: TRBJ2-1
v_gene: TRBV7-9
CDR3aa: CASSFSLAGLSYNEQFF
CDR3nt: TGTGCCAGCAGCTTCTCACTAGCGGGTCTCTCCTACAATGAGCAGTTCTTC

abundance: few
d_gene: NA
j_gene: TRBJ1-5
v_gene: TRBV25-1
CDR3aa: CASSEQGGESNQPQHF
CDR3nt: TGTGCCAGCAGTGAACAGGGTGGGGAGAGCAATCAGCCCCAGCATTTT

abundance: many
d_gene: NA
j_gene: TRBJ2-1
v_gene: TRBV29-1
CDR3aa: CSVPSQGEQFF
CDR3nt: TGCAGCGTACCGAGTCAGGGTGAGCAGTTCTTC

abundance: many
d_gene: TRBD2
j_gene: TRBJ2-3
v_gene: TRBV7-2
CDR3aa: CASSPGGGYTDTQYF
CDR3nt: TGTGCCAGCAGCCCCGGGGGGGGCTACACAGATACGCAGTATTTT

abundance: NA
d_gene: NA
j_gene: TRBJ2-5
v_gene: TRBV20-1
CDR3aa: CSVLRREEGSETQYF
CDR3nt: TGCAGTGTTCTTAGGAGGGAGGAGGGATCGGAGACCCAGTACTTC

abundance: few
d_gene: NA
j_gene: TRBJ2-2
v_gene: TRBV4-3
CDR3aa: CASSQPPHTGELFF
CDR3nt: TGCGCCAGCAGCCAACCCCCTCACACCGGGGAGCTGTTTTTT

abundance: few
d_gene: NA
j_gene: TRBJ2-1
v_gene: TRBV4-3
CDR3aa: CASSQERGGASYNEQFF
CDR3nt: TGCGCCAGCAGCCAAGAGAGGGGCGGCGCCTCGTACAATGAGCAGTTCTTC

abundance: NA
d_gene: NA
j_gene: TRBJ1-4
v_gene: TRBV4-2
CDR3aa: CASSQPGSLRDEKLFF
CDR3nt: TGTGCCAGCAGCCAACCAGGGAGTCTAAGGGATGAAAAACTGTTTTTT

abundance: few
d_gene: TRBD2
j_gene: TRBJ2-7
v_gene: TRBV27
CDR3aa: CASSLSGGVSYEQYF
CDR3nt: TGTGCCAGCAGTTTATCGGGAGGGGTCTCCTACGAGCAGTACTTC

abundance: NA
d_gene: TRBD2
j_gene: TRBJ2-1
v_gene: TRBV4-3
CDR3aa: CASSQEGGTNYNEQFF
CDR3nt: TGCGCCAGCAGCCAAGAAGGTGGGACTAATTACAATGAGCAGTTCTTC

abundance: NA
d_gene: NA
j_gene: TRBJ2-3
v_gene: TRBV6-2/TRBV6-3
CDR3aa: CASSYGGRTDTQYF
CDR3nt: TGTGCCAGCAGTTACGGCGGACGCACAGATACGCAGTATTTT

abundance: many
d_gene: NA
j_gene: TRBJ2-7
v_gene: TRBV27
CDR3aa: CASSPDFYEQYF
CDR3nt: TGTGCCAGCAGTCCGGACTTCTACGAGCAGTACTTC

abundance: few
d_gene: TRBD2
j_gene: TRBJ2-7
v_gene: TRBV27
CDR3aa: CASSSFGGRGEQYF
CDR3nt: TGTGCCAGCAGTTCCTTCGGGGGGAGAGGCGAGCAGTACTTC

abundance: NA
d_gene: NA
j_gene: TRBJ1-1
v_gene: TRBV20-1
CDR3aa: CSARKGEGLTEAFF
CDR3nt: TGCAGTGCTAGAAAGGGGGAGGGGTTAACTGAAGCTTTCTTT

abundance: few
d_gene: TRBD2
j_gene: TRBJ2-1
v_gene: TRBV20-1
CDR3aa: CSVRLAGGEQFF
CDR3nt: TGCAGTGTCCGACTAGCGGGAGGTGAGCAGTTCTTC

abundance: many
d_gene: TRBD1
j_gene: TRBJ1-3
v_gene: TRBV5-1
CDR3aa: CASRSPGQLNTIYF
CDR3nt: TGCGCCAGCCGGAGTCCGGGACAGCTAAACACCATATATTTT

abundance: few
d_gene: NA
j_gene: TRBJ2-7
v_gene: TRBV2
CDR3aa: CASSEIEGPRYEQYF
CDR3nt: TGTGCCAGCAGTGAAATTGAGGGGCCCCGGTACGAGCAGTACTTC

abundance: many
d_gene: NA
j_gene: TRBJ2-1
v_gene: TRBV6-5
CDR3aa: CASTAGNEQFF
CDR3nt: TGTGCCAGCACCGCAGGAAATGAGCAGTTCTTC

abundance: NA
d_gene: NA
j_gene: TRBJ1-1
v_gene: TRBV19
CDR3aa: CASTWGATNTEAFF
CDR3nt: TGTGCCAGTACCTGGGGGGCGACGAACACTGAAGCTTTCTTT

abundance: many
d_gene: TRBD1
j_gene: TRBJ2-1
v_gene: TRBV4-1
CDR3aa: CASSQVLGQGYNEQFF
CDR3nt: TGCGCCAGCAGCCAAGTTCTAGGACAGGGGTACAATGAGCAGTTCTTC

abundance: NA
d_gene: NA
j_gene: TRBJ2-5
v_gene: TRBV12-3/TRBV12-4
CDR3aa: CASSFDFQETQYF
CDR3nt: TGTGCCAGCAGTTTTGACTTTCAAGAGACCCAGTACTTC

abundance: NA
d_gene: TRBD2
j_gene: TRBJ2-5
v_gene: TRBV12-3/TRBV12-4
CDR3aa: CASSQTSGRETQYF
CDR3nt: TGTGCCAGCAGCCAGACTAGCGGGAGGGAGACCCAGTACTTC

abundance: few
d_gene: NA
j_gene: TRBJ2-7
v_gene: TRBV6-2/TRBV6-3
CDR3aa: CASSYSRDQPYEQYF
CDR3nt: TGTGCCAGCAGTTACTCCCGGGACCAGCCCTACGAGCAGTACTTC

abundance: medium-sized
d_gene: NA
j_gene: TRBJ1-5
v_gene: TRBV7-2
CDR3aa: CASSRDYYSNQPQHF
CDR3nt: TGTGCCAGCAGCCGGGATTACTATAGCAATCAGCCCCAGCATTTT

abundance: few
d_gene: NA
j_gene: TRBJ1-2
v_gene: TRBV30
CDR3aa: CAWSITGEGYTF
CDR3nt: TGTGCCTGGAGCATAACAGGAGAAGGCTACACCTTC

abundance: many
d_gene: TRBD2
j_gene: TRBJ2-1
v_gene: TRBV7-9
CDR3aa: CASSGWEREGPWDEQFF
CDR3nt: TGTGCCAGCAGCGGTTGGGAGAGGGAGGGACCTTGGGATGAGCAGTTCTTC

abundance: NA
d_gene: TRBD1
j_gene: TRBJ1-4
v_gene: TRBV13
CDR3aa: CASSSNRGANEKLFF
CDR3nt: TGTGCCAGCAGCTCCAACAGGGGGGCTAATGAAAAACTGTTTTTT

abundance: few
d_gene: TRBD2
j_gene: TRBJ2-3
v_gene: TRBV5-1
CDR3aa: CASSSVAGGVEDTQYF
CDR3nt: TGCGCCAGCAGCTCCGTAGCGGGAGGGGTCGAGGATACGCAGTATTTT

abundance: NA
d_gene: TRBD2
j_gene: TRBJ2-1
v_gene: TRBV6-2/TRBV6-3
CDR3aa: CASSWSGSRNEQFF
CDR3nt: TGTGCCAGCAGTTGGAGCGGGAGTCGCAATGAGCAGTTCTTC